These T cell receptor beta chains were read from a single sample in a study of beta chain features in type 1 diabetes. The protocol was immunoSEQ multiplex PCR, while the TCRdb copy is restricted to in-frame clones and leaves out a portion. The sample records over 700,000 clones, around a sixth being singletons. Sample: naive CD4+ T cells from blood. The receptors were gathered from a woman younger than 35 in good health. Each CDR3 is given with its conserved first and last residue. A D gene is named only where the DNA matches it firmly.

D,J,V,CDR3
TRBD1,TRBJ2-1,TRBV7-3,CASSSRTGSSYNEQFF
NA,TRBJ2-3,TRBV5-1,CASSLAPQAGPDTQYF
TRBD2,TRBJ2-7,TRBV18,CASSPRVAGGYEQYF
NA,TRBJ2-7,TRBV6-5,CASSYAAGGSYEQYF
TRBD2,TRBJ2-1,TRBV4-2,CASTLAGVNNEQFF
NA,TRBJ2-4,TRBV28,CASSLSGGPQYF
NA,TRBJ2-5,TRBV11-2,CASMGGETQYF
NA,TRBJ2-5,TRBV19,CASSTSGPETQYF
NA,TRBJ2-7,TRBV27,CASSFNREVSSYEQYF
TRBD1,TRBJ2-5,TRBV9,CASSPGGFETQYF